These 28 T cell receptor beta chains share one sample of origin, sequenced in a study of OX40 agonist ivuxolimab in advanced cancers. The protocol was immunoSEQ multiplex PCR, while the TCRdb copy is restricted to in-frame clones and leaves out a portion. The repertoire holds about 69,000 clones, with approximately 90% as singletons. The sample was CD4+ or CD8+ T cells sorted from blood, taken in a trial of the OX40 agonist ivuxolimab. All receptors derive from an adult with an advanced solid tumor such as melanoma, head and neck, liver or kidney cancer.

The gene calls are TRBV28 and TRBJ2-7, with D unresolved. The CDR3 is 14 amino acids. Between the trimmed V and J ends, which lost 4 bases and 0 bases, there was a span of 10 bases. Germline loops: CDR1 MDHEN, CDR2 SYDVKM. This CDR3 is CASSSILSSYEQYF. The CDR3 DNA reads as TGTGCCAGCAGTTCGATCCTGAGCTCCTACGAGCAGTACTTC.

The V gene is TRBV15, the J gene TRBJ2-1; D is ambiguous. The germline gives CDR1 LNHNV, CDR2 YYDKDF (reference sequence). Trimming took off 5 bases at V and 0 bases at J, with 8 bases between the two ends. The CDR3 spans 14 residues. The CDR3 DNA is TGTGCCACCAGCTCGGCGGCCTCCTACAATGAGCAGTTCTTC. Its protein is CATSSAASYNEQFF.

The chain has TRBV6-4 and TRBJ2-3; 7 nucleotides match TRBD1. The V gene's germline CDR1 is MRHNA and CDR2 SNTAGT. The CDR3 length is 15 residues. Trimming at V came to 6 bases and at J to 2 bases, leaving 8 bases not matched to a gene. CDR3 in amino acids: CASSLTGEFTDTQYF. CDR3 sequence (DNA): TGTGCCAGCAGCTTAACAGGGGAATTCACAGATACGCAGTATTTT.

CDR3 DNA: TGTGCCAGCAGCTTAGGGTACTCTGGGGCCAACGTCCTGACTTTC. This translates into CASSLGYSGANVLTF. The J gene is TRBJ2-6, the V gene TRBV11-2; D is unclear. The length of the CDR3 is 15 residues. Germline assignment: CDR1 SGHAT and CDR2 FQNNGV. V lost 1 base, J lost 0 bases, and 4 bases lay in between.

The V call is TRBV6-1, the J call TRBJ2-7; perhaps TRBD1 as D (6 bases). V shed 4 bases and J shed 0 bases, with 13 bases lying between them. CDR3 length: 15 residues. Looked up from germline, CDR1 is MNHNS and CDR2 is SASEGT. CDR3 sequence (DNA): TGTGCCAGCAGTGGGACAGATACTCTCTCCTACGAGCAGTACTTC. Translation: CASSGTDTLSYEQYF.

J is TRBJ1-5 and V is TRBV27, with D possibly TRBD1 on 5 matching bases. V lost 1 base, J lost 2 bases, and 12 bases lay in between. CDR1 and CDR2 from the germline V gene are MNHEY and SMNVEV (reference sequence). CDR3 length: 16 amino acids. In DNA, the CDR3 is TGTGCCAGCAGTTTATTGGCAGGGACGGGCAATCAGCCCCAGCATTTT. This sequence encodes CASSLLAGTGNQPQHF.

This chain connects TRBV4-3 to TRBJ2-5, with a possible D match to TRBD1 (5 bases). Germline V gives CDR1 LGHNA, CDR2 YSLEER. Trimming removed 2 bases from V and 4 bases from J, with 11 bases in between. This CDR3 is 14 amino acids long. Written as DNA, the CDR3 is TGCGCCAGCAGCCAAATGCAGGGAAGAGAGACCCAGTACTTC. Encoded protein: CASSQMQGRETQYF.

V is TRBV7-9 and J is TRBJ1-3, with unresolved D. The CDR3 length is 14 residues. From germline, CDR1 is SEHNR and CDR2 FQNEAQ (reference sequence). V was cut by 4 bases and J by 0 bases, with 7 bases left in between. The DNA of the CDR3 is TGTGCCAGCAGCTCCCTCTTCTCTGGAAACACCATATATTTT. It translates to CASSSLFSGNTIYF. The variable domain in full, with the rest retrieved from reference TRBV7-9 and TRBJ1-3, is DTGVSQNPRHKITKRGQNVTFRCDPISEHNRLYWYRQTLGQGPEFLTYFQNEAQLEKSRLLSDRFSAERPKGSFSTLEIQRTEQGDSAMYLCASSSLFSGNTIYFGEGSWLTVV.

The chain uses TRBV25-1 and TRBJ1-5; 8 nucleotides agree with TRBD1. The CDR3 sequence is 14 residues long. The germline gives CDR1 MGHDK, CDR2 SYGVNS. V trimming: 6 bases; J trimming: 6 bases; junction bases outside the gene matches: 7. For the CDR3, the DNA is TGTGCCAGCAGCGAGGACAGGGAAATTCAGCCCCAGCATTTT. It yields the protein CASSEDREIQPQHF.

This rearrangement joins TRBV9 to TRBJ2-5; D remains ambiguous. The germline gives CDR1 SGDLS, CDR2 YYNGEE. With 0 bases removed from V and 1 base from J, the gap between germline ends came to 10 bases. This CDR3 has 15 amino acids. The CDR3 protein is CASSVEGNFQETQYF. The DNA for the CDR3 is TGTGCCAGCAGCGTAGAGGGCAACTTCCAAGAGACCCAGTACTTC. Supplemented by reference TRBV9 and TRBJ2-5, the full variable domain reads DSGVTQTPKHLITATGQRVTLRCSPRSGDLSVYWYQQSLDQGLQFLIQYYNGEERAKGNILERFSAQQFPDLHSELNLSSLELGDSALYFCASSVEGNFQETQYFGPGTRLLVL.

This chain connects TRBV14 to TRBJ1-1, with D hard to call. The CDR3 has 15 amino acids. V was cut by 0 bases and J by 1 base, with 9 bases left in between. The germline gives CDR1 SGHDN, CDR2 FVKESK. CDR3 coding DNA: TGTGCCAGCAGCCAAGATCAGACGGCGAACACTGAAGCTTTCTTT. Translating it yields CASSQDQTANTEAFF.

J is TRBJ2-1 and V is TRBV6-7; 8 bases match TRBD2. TRBV6-7 is filed as an ORF, its function uncertain. J gave up 8 bases and V 4 bases, and 10 bases lay outside the gene matches. The length of the CDR3 is 15 residues. This CDR3 is CASSFRAGAGDEQFF. In nucleotides, the CDR3 is TGTGCCAGCAGTTTCCGAGCGGGAGCGGGCGATGAGCAGTTCTTC.

The chain combines TRBV7-6 with TRBJ1-2, with 7 bases matching TRBD1. The V gene's germline CDR1 is SGHVS and CDR2 FNYEAQ. The CDR3 has 13 amino acids. V lost 5 bases to trimming and J lost 4 bases; unmatched junction nucleotides: 4. CDR3 sequence reads: CASSTRDSYGYTF. CDR3 DNA sequence: TGTGCCAGCAGCACCCGGGACAGCTATGGCTACACCTTC. The variable domain in full, with the rest retrieved from reference TRBV7-6 and TRBJ1-2, is GAGVSQSPRYKVTKRGQDVALRCDPISGHVSLYWYRQALGQGPEFLTYFNYEAQQDKSGLPNDRFSAERPEGSISTLTIQRTEQRDSAMYRCASSTRDSYGYTFGSGTRLTVV.

A note on this clone: Relative to the germline gene, one junction end is altered; a read error may explain this. The chain recombines TRBV7-7 with TRBJ2-1, with 8 bases fitting TRBD1. From germline, CDR1 is SSHAT and CDR2 FNYEAQ (reference sequence). The CDR3 has 18 residues. CDR3 DNA sequence: TGTGCTAGCAGCCCAGACGGGACAGGCGGCAGGATTGACAATGAGCAGTTCTTC. This gives the protein CASSPDGTGGRIDNEQFF.

In this sample, this clone turned up a few times. The chain combines TRBV6-1 with TRBJ1-2, with D unresolved. The CDR3 totals 11 residues. The ends were cut back, 2 bases at V and 6 bases at J, with 4 bases in the middle. Germline CDR1 is MNHNS and CDR2 is SASEGT. CDR3 in amino acids: CASSEIHGYTF. The DNA for the CDR3 is TGTGCCAGCAGTGAAATCCATGGCTACACCTTC.

The chain employs TRBV5-8 and TRBJ2-5; the D is unclear. The V end was cut by 4 bases, the J end by 5 bases, with 9 bases between. CDR1 SGHTS and CDR2 YDEGEE come from the germline V gene. The CDR3 spans 12 residues. CDR3 protein: CASSLLGETQYF. The CDR3 coding sequence is TGTGCCAGCAGCCTACTTGGCGAGACCCAGTACTTC.

This clone has a handful of counts. The J gene is TRBJ1-1, the V gene TRBV9; D gene uncertain. Germline V gene lookup returns CDR1 SGDLS and CDR2 YYNGEE. V lost 0 bases, J lost 4 bases, and 10 bases lay in between. This CDR3 spans 14 amino acids. CDR3 in amino acids: CASSVEGTTTEAFF. CDR3 bases: TGTGCCAGCAGCGTAGAGGGCACAACCACTGAAGCTTTCTTT.

The CDR3 nucleotides are TGTGCCAGCAGTTTCCACGGCGGGGTTGAGCAGTTCTTC. Amino acids: CASSFHGGVEQFF. The chain joins TRBV27 to TRBJ2-1; D is perhaps TRBD2 (6 bases). Germline values: CDR1 MNHEY, CDR2 SMNVEV (reference sequence). This CDR3 is 13 amino acids long. The V end lost 3 bases, the J end lost 9 bases, and 12 bases lay between the germline ends.

This chain connects TRBV10-3 to TRBJ2-7, with D possibly matching TRBD1 (6 bases). V gave up 6 bases and J gave up 0 bases, with 15 bases separating them. Germline CDR1 reads ENHRY; CDR2 reads SYGVKD. The CDR3 is made up of 15 amino acids. The CDR3 reads CAIRGAFLSSYEQYF. CDR3 sequence (DNA): TGTGCCATCAGGGGGGCCTTTCTAAGCTCCTACGAGCAGTACTTC.

This chain links TRBV2 with TRBJ1-2, with D unresolved. The V end was cut by 3 bases, the J end by 3 bases, with 14 bases between. CDR3 length: 15 amino acids. CDR1 SNHLY and CDR2 FYNNEI come from the germline V gene. The CDR3 DNA reads as TGTGCCAGCAGTGACGACCAGCAATTACACTATGGCTACACCTTC. Translating gives CASSDDQQLHYGYTF.

The V and J genes are TRBV27 and TRBJ2-2; D ambiguous. CDR1 is MNHEY, CDR2 SMNVEV, per germline (reference sequence). The germline V and J ends were trimmed by 5 bases and 4 bases, with 8 bases remaining between them. The CDR3 totals 13 residues. The CDR3 coding sequence is TGTGCCAGCAGTCAACACAGCACCGGGGAGCTGTTTTTT. Translated, it gives CASSQHSTGELFF.

This clone has just a few counts. This rearrangement joins TRBV2 to TRBJ1-1; D is possibly TRBD1 (5 bases). The V and J ends lost 10 bases and 4 bases respectively, with 16 bases between them. CDR3 length: 13 amino acids. CDR1 and CDR2 from the germline V gene are SNHLY and FYNNEI. The CDR3 spells CAIGLGGTTEAFF. In DNA, the CDR3 is TGTGCCATCGGCCTGGGAGGGACCACTGAAGCTTTCTTT.

J is TRBJ2-3 and V is TRBV27, with 8 bases aligning to TRBD2. Germline V gene lookup returns CDR1 MNHEY and CDR2 SMNVEV (reference sequence). This CDR3 is 15 amino acids long. Unmatched junction bases numbered 6, after V lost 7 bases and J lost 0 bases. The CDR3 DNA follows: TGTGCCAGCACCTTAGCGGGATATAGCACAGATACGCAGTATTTT. This codes for CASTLAGYSTDTQYF.

This chain joins TRBV5-4 and TRBJ1-5; D is uncertain. Trimming took off 1 base at V and 0 bases at J, with 5 bases between the two ends. The CDR3 length is 14 residues. Per germline, CDR1 SGHNT and CDR2 YYREEE (reference sequence). The CDR3 sequence: CASSLRYSNQPQHF. CDR3 DNA: TGTGCCAGCAGCTTGCGATATAGCAATCAGCCCCAGCATTTT.

The chain employs TRBV5-6 and TRBJ1-6; D uncertain. The CDR3 is 13 amino acids. V lost 0 bases, J lost 14 bases, and 12 bases lay in between. CDR1 and CDR2 from the germline V gene are SGHDT and YYEEEE. The CDR3 loop reads CASSLGDASTLHF. In DNA, the CDR3 is TGTGCCAGCAGCTTGGGTGACGCATCAACCCTCCACTTT. The variable domain in full, with the rest retrieved from reference TRBV5-6 and TRBJ1-6, is DAGVTQSPTHLIKTRGQQVTLRCSPKSGHDTVSWYQQALGQGPQFIFQYYEEEERQRGNFPDRFSGHQFPNYSSELNVNALLLGDSALYLCASSLGDASTLHFGNGTRLTVT.

V is TRBV27 and J is TRBJ2-7, with 11 bases matching TRBD1. The germline CDR1 and CDR2 sequences are MNHEY and SMNVEV (reference sequence). V dropped 3 bases and J dropped 3; count of bases not matched to a gene: 4. The CDR3 covers 15 residues. The CDR3 DNA reads TGTGCCAGCAGTTTGGGGACAGGGGGAGACTACGAGCAGTACTTC. Amino acids: CASSLGTGGDYEQYF.

The rearrangement uses TRBV4-3 and TRBJ2-7; the D gene could be TRBD1 or TRBD2 (5 bases each). The V and J ends lost 3 bases and 2 bases respectively, with 8 bases between them. This CDR3 is 13 amino acids long. CDR1 and CDR2 (germline): LGHNA, YSLEER. CDR3 DNA sequence: TGCGCCAGCAGCCAGGGACCAACCTACGAGCAGTACTTC. This sequence encodes CASSQGPTYEQYF.

There are a few counts of this clone. The chain is built from TRBV5-5 and TRBJ1-1; D perhaps matches TRBD1 (5 bases). Germline CDR1 reads SGHKS; CDR2 reads YYEKEE (reference sequence). The CDR3 runs to 13 residues. Trimming took off 4 bases at V and 2 bases at J, with 9 bases between the two ends. The CDR3 nucleotides read TGTGCCAGCAGCATCGGACACAACACTGAAGCTTTCTTT. Translation gives CASSIGHNTEAFF.